A single sample is the source of the 9 T cell receptor beta chains below, sequenced in a study of cytomegalovirus exposure and HLA in healthy donors. PCR involved 60 Vbeta and 13 Jbeta primers. Here immunoSEQ multiplex PCR was the method, and the copy in TCRdb shows in-frame clones only, minus some. The sample has 95,000 or so clones; about 86% are singletons. The sample consisted of PBMCs. The receptors originated from a woman aged 70 to 79 in good health and CMV-seropositive.

J is TRBJ2-7 and V is TRBV27; D ambiguous. Germline V gene lookup returns CDR1 MNHEY and CDR2 SMNVEV (reference sequence). The V end lost 3 bases, the J end lost 0 bases, and 9 bases lay between the germline ends. The CDR3 is 14 amino acids. CDR3 protein: CASSFTASSYEQYF. Written as DNA, the CDR3 is TGTGCCAGCAGTTTCACAGCTTCCTCCTACGAGCAGTACTTC.

The gene calls are TRBV11-2 and TRBJ2-1; TRBD2 aligns across 8 bases. Germline CDR1 reads SGHAT; CDR2 reads FQNNGV. The CDR3 sequence is 16 residues long. Trimming cost V 5 bases and J 8 bases; bases outside gene matches: 14. The CDR3 loop reads CASSPLGTRNLHEQFF. The CDR3 nucleotides read TGTGCCAGCAGCCCCCTCGGGACTAGAAACCTCCATGAGCAGTTCTTC. The entire variable domain, with the rest obtained from reference TRBV11-2 and TRBJ2-1, is as follows: EAGVAQSPRYKIIEKRQSVAFWCNPISGHATLYWYQQILGQGPKLLIQFQNNGVVDDSQLPKDRFSAERLKGVDSTLKIQPAKLEDSAVYLCASSPLGTRNLHEQFFGPGTRLTVL.

The table lists this clone with a count of one. The rearrangement links TRBV6-6 to TRBJ2-2, with D maybe TRBD1 (5 bases). The length of the CDR3 is 14 residues. The V end lost 0 bases, the J end lost 7 bases, and 9 bases lay between the germline ends. Germline loops: CDR1 MNHNY, CDR2 SVGAGI (reference sequence). DNA of the CDR3: TGTGCCAGCAGTTACTCTCCAGGGCTCGGGGAGCTGTTTTTT. Translation gives CASSYSPGLGELFF.

This chain links TRBV7-2 with TRBJ1-1, with D maybe TRBD1 (5 bases). Germline V CDR1 and CDR2: SGHTA, FQGNSA. The V end was cut by 3 bases, the J end by 4 bases, with 9 bases between. This CDR3 comprises 13 residues. CDR3 in DNA: TGTGCCAGCAGCTTGCAGGGTTCCACTGAAGCTTTCTTT. Its translation: CASSLQGSTEAFF.

The chain recombines TRBV27 with TRBJ1-3; perhaps TRBD1 as D (6 bases). Trimming left V 1 base short and J 0 bases short, with 31 bases between. This CDR3 contains 23 residues. Per germline, CDR1 MNHEY and CDR2 SMNVEV (reference sequence). The CDR3: CASSLLFFLRDIFIKSSGNTIYF. As DNA, the CDR3 is TGTGCCAGCAGTTTATTGTTCTTCTTAAGGGACATCTTTATCAAATCCTCTGGAAACACCATATATTTT.

V is TRBV6-5 and J is TRBJ2-2; D is perhaps TRBD1 (6 bases). CDR3 size: 15 residues. CDR1 is MNHEY and CDR2 is SVGAGI in the germline V gene. Trimming removed 4 bases from V and 6 bases from J, with 15 bases in between. This CDR3 is CASSSPGQSPGELFF. As DNA, the CDR3 is TGTGCCAGCAGTTCGCCGGGACAATCCCCCGGGGAGCTGTTTTTT.

V and J are TRBV6-5 and TRBJ2-7; 11 bases are shared with TRBD2. This CDR3 comprises 15 residues. Germline CDR1 reads MNHEY; CDR2 reads SVGAGI. V lost 4 bases to trimming and J lost 3 bases; unmatched junction nucleotides: 5. The CDR3 DNA reads TGTGCCAGCAGTTCGGGGACTAGCGGTCGCTACGAGCAGTACTTC. It is translated as CASSSGTSGRYEQYF.

The DNA of the CDR3 is TGTGCCAGCAGCACTAGCGGGAAGGCCTATGATACGCAGTATTTT. As protein: CASSTSGKAYDTQYF. The rearrangement joins TRBV6-5 to TRBJ2-3; 10 nucleotides align to TRBD2. The CDR3 has 15 residues. V trimming: 6 bases; J trimming: 6 bases; junction bases outside the gene matches: 9. Germline CDR1 reads MNHEY; CDR2 reads SVGAGI.

The chain uses TRBV30 and TRBJ2-2; D gene unclear. Trimming took 0 bases from V and 5 from J, leaving 7 bases between them. CDR1 is GTSNPN, CDR2 SVGIG, per germline (reference sequence). The CDR3 contains 13 residues. In DNA form, the CDR3 reads TGTGCCTGGAGTGTAACACGAACCGGGGAGCTGTTTTTT. It encodes CAWSVTRTGELFF.